This T cell receptor beta chain was observed in a study of spatial heterogeneity in lung cancer (dated 2019 in TCRdb). General notes on the study: Beta-chain transcripts were consistently detected in greater numbers than alpha-chain transcripts, which likely reflects a higher abundance of beta-chain transcripts. TCR repertoire features were related to nonsynonymous mutation counts determined by whole-exome sequencing of tumor tissue. At surgery, both alpha and beta chains were TCR-sequenced in around 240 tumor regions, 63 to 65 matched nontumor lung samples and a few dozen PBMC samples. In non-small cell lung cancer, the study quantitatively compared TCR alpha and beta repertoires across several tumor regions, matched nontumor lung, and blood. A strong correlation was found between TCR transcript counts in tumor regions and a T cell transcriptional module score from matched bulk RNA-seq. In the raw uncorrected reads, each unique combination of TCR and UMI appeared more than ten times on average.

The investigation overall reported the following: The number of expanded intratumoral alpha and beta TCRs correlated with the tumor nonsynonymous mutation count. TCR-seq coverage of tumor T cells was estimated to be only approximately 7% for alpha chains and more than 11% for beta chains. Confirming at a functional level the hypothesis that regional TCRs recognize regional mutations was considered to require additional single-cell paired TCR alpha and beta sequencing. The count of ubiquitous expanded TCRs correlated with the count of ubiquitous nonsynonymous mutations, and the count of regional expanded TCRs correlated with the count of regional nonsynonymous mutations.

The library relied on 5' RACE. The sample was run on a NextSeq 500. In the TCR library protocol, a unique molecular identifier was attached to each TCR cDNA molecule so that PCR and sequencing errors could be corrected. Under the source paper's analysis protocol: TCR identification, UMI-based error correction and CDR3 extraction were performed with Decombinator tools. TCRs above a frequency of 2 per 1,000, corresponding to the top 1% of the tumor frequency distribution, were defined as expanded. Expanded tumor TCRs were classed as regional if statistically deemed absent (corrected P<0.05) from at least one tumor region, otherwise ubiquitous. Rényi diversity was computed with the R vegan package after subsampling each repertoire 100 times to 5,000 TCRs. CDR3 similarity networks were constructed using string-kernel similarity of amino acid triplets, with links drawn between CDR3s whose pairwise similarity was above 0.82. The raw public reads went through TCRdb reprocessing: fastp at Q25, MiXCR clone calling, in-frame beta chains kept. Rows are combined by CDR3 protein, so each entry shows the most common genes and DNA. The V and J calls follow TCRdb's processing rather than the paper's. A total of thousands of distinct CDR3 sequences appear in this sample, under 7.5% of them only once. Less than 10% of the sample lies in the top ten.

Many counts were recorded for this clonotype. Its specific antigen is unknown. No qualities accompany the bases; no much larger clone lies one base away. CDR1 and CDR2 are drawn from the germline V gene: MNHEY, SVGEGT. Reading from cysteine to phenylalanine, the CDR3 counts 13 amino acids. Left in the record is the CDR3 DNA by itself, 39 bases read in frame from the first base. V lost 11 bases and J lost 5 bases, and the count of bases not matched to a germline gene is 8. The time point label for this specimen denotes: sample taken at primary tumor resection. Donors were under 95 patients with early-stage, untreated non-small cell lung cancer from the lung TRACERx cohort. Whole RNA extracted from tumor and nontumor lung tissue, or from cryopreserved PBMC samples, was used for TCR sequencing without cell sorting. A patient was chosen for TCR sequencing only when enough RNA was available from at least two tumor regions. A lung pathologist reviewed the tumor and adjacent nontumor lung specimens before the specimens were selected.

The V and J genes are TRBV6-2 or TRBV6-3 and TRBJ2-2; TRBD2 agrees with 7 junctional bases. The specimen comprised lung tumor tissue, sampled at surgery. The source is a male donor with early-stage non-small cell lung cancer. The nucleotides read TGTGCCGGCTCGAATAGCGGGACCGGGGAGCTGTTTTTT. Translated, this is CAGSNSGTGELFF.